This T cell receptor (beta chain) originates from a study of shared clonotypes between healthy human individuals. Original methodology: Filtering differed since immunoSEQ provided only junctions, with no quality scores. This table comes from immunoSEQ multiplex PCR, and its TCRdb copy is limited to in-frame clones, with some not included. V, J and clone size derive from that table, while D and trimming were established from the DNA sequence. The table shows around 2.1 million clones, with roughly 91% occurring only once. Concerning this clone itself: What it recognizes is unknown.

Germline CDR1 SGHVS, CDR2 FQNEAQ. Trimming took off 4 bases at V and 6 bases at J, with 10 bases between the two ends. This CDR3 comprises 13 residues. CD45RO-negative CD8 cells positively selected for CCR7 made up the naive population, which excluded terminally differentiated effector memory CD45RA+ cells. Study findings and constraints: The low donor count limited represented genetic and exposure-history diversity. Some naive CD4 clonotypes, around 5%, turned up in common across a few donors.

This sequence originates from a man younger than 30 in good health. Some clones in this sample may be carry-over from other donors' samples. The specimen was naive CD8+ T cells from PBMCs. The chain combines TRBV7-8 with TRBJ2-1, with D perhaps matching TRBD2 (6 bases). CDR3 sequence: CASSYLGGNEQFF. The CDR3 DNA is TGTGCCAGCAGCTACCTCGGGGGCAATGAGCAGTTCTTC.